The 12 T cell receptor beta chains in this list originate from one sample, sequenced in a study of T cell responses to AZD1222 COVID-19 vaccine. The repertoire was sequenced with immunoSEQ multiplex PCR; TCRdb's copy has only in-frame clones and lacks some. The sample has around 110,000 clones, 75% to 95% seen once. The starting material was peripheral blood, obtained 28 days after the second AZD1222 dose. These receptors came from an adult who received the AZD1222 COVID-19 vaccine.

The gene calls are TRBV21-1 and TRBJ2-3; the tabulated D call, TRBD1, remains unverified against the DNA. TRBV21-1 is flagged as a pseudogene. The CDR3 is 16 residues long. The CDR3 is CASSKVGSCSTDTQYF. In nucleotides, the CDR3 is TGTGCCAGCAGCAAAGTGGGCAGCTGTAGCACAGATACGCAGTATTTT.

Details on this clone: One end of the junction varies from germline; a read error may be responsible. V is TRBV25-1 and J is TRBJ2-7, with D perhaps given as TRBD1 or TRBD2 (5 bases each). The CDR3 covers 16 residues. The germline V gene encodes CDR1 MGHDK and CDR2 SYGVNS. The DNA for the CDR3 is TGTGCCAGCAGTGTCCCCGGTGGGACGGCCTCCGACGAGCAGTACTTC. It encodes CASSVPGGTASDEQYF.

The chain combines TRBV30 with TRBJ1-1; a possible D gene is TRBD1 (6 bases). Trimming took 2 bases from V and 4 from J, leaving 17 bases between them. In germline, CDR1 is GTSNPN, CDR2 SVGIG (reference sequence). CDR3 length: 15 amino acids. The CDR3 loop reads CAWSPRDTLLTEAFF. CDR3 in DNA: TGTGCCTGGAGTCCCCGGGACACCCTACTCACTGAAGCTTTCTTT.

The chain combines TRBV6-1 with TRBJ1-5; a weak D match, TRBD1 (6 bases). This CDR3 region has 14 residues. Germline assignment: CDR1 MNHNS and CDR2 SASEGT. Trimming pared 2 bases from V and 6 bases from J, leaving 11 bases between. DNA of the CDR3: TGTGCCAGCAGTGAAAACAGGGTCGGTCAGCCCCAGCATTTT. Translating gives CASSENRVGQPQHF.

The chain is built from TRBV18 and TRBJ1-2; possibly TRBD1 for D (5 bases). This CDR3 has 14 amino acids. The V gene lost 0 bases and the J gene lost 1 base, with 6 bases spanning the gap. Germline V gene lookup returns CDR1 KGHSH and CDR2 LQKENI. CDR3 residues: CASSPPTVNYGYTF. CDR3 DNA sequence: TGTGCCAGCTCACCACCGACAGTTAACTATGGCTACACCTTC.

The chain recombines TRBV12-3 or TRBV12-4 with TRBJ2-1, with D possibly TRBD2 on 6 matching bases. This CDR3 is built from 13 residues. Trimming left V 1 base short and J 6 bases short, with 7 bases between. This chain's CDR3 is CASSLVEGNEQFF. The CDR3 DNA sequence: TGTGCCAGCAGTTTAGTGGAGGGCAATGAGCAGTTCTTC.

The chain recombines TRBV27 with TRBJ1-3; 8 bases match TRBD1. The CDR3 extends over 15 amino acids. Unmatched junction bases numbered 6, after V lost 5 bases and J lost 3 bases. In germline, CDR1 is MNHEY, CDR2 SMNVEV (reference sequence). The CDR3 DNA sequence: TGTGCCAGCAGTCCCTCAGGGGGCTATGGAAACACCATATATTTT. This codes for CASSPSGGYGNTIYF.

The CDR3 region has the DNA TGTGCCAGCGTACGGGGTTCCATGAACACTGAAGCTTTCTTT. This translates into CASVRGSMNTEAFF. The rearrangement uses TRBV6-5 and TRBJ1-1, with D uncertain. V was pared by 8 bases and J by 0 bases, with 13 bases between. CDR3 size: 14 residues. CDR1 is MNHEY and CDR2 is SVGAGI in the germline V gene.

The chain employs TRBV6-2 or TRBV6-3 and TRBJ2-3; 14 bases fit TRBD2. In germline, CDR1 is MNHEY, CDR2 SVGEGT. The CDR3 loop spans 18 amino acids. The V segment lost 4 bases and the J segment 2 bases; nucleotides outside the gene matches: 8. In nucleotides, the CDR3 is TGTGCCAGCAGTTCATCATTGGGACTAGCGGGAGCCACAGATACGCAGTATTTT. Protein sequence: CASSSSLGLAGATDTQYF.

The chain couples TRBV27 to TRBJ2-2; the match to TRBD2 covers 10 bases. J lost 8 bases, V lost 2 bases, and 8 bases had no gene match. Germline CDR1 reads MNHEY; CDR2 reads SMNVEV (reference sequence). There are 16 residues in the CDR3. Here the CDR3 reads CASSLEAGGSFGELFF. The DNA of the CDR3 is TGTGCCAGCAGTTTAGAAGCGGGGGGGTCTTTTGGGGAGCTGTTTTTT.

The rearrangement uses TRBV27 and TRBJ1-2; D gene ambiguous. With 6 bases removed from V and 5 bases from J, the gap between germline ends came to 7 bases. Per the germline V gene, CDR1 is MNHEY and CDR2 is SMNVEV (reference sequence). The length of the CDR3 is 11 residues. This chain's CDR3 is CASRNIYGYTF. The CDR3 DNA reads TGTGCCAGCAGGAATATATATGGCTACACCTTC.

CDR3 region: CASSPSTGGFTEAFF. CDR3 coding DNA: TGTGCCAGCTCACCCTCGACAGGGGGCTTCACTGAAGCTTTCTTT. The chain is built from TRBV18 and TRBJ1-1; 10 bases match TRBD1. Germline CDR1 KGHSH, CDR2 LQKENI. CDR3 size: 15 residues. V dropped 3 bases and J dropped 4; count of bases not matched to a gene: 5.